These 2 T cell receptor beta chains were sequenced from one sample in a study of vaccination effects on CD4 cells after COVID-19. CD4+ T cells specific for antigen were expanded with viral peptide pools by the ViraFEST assay before sequencing. When roughly eleven days of culture had elapsed, CD4+ T cells were isolated. Vaccinated participants had no history of SARS-CoV-2 infection and tested negative for nucleocapsid antibodies. Clones were read by immunoSEQ multiplex PCR, and TCRdb kept only the in-frame ones, dropping some. The repertoire includes roughly 75,000 clones, roughly 70% of them detected once, and approximately 3.8% sits in the top ten. For these TCRs, the target antigens are not known. The sequences come from CD4+ T cells from PBMCs cultured with HCoV-OC43 spike peptides, collected before COVID-19 vaccination. Subset reported: HCoV-OC43 spike overlapping peptide pool stimulation. The source of these receptors is a human donor who received a COVID-19 vaccine.

The chain uses TRBV7-9 and TRBJ2-3; D may be TRBD1 (6 bases). Trimming pared 3 bases from V and 3 bases from J, leaving 13 bases between. Germline V gene data show CDR1 as SEHNR and CDR2 as FQNEAQ (reference sequence). The CDR3 runs 15 residues. Here the CDR3 reads CASSFRDTRTDTQYF. CDR3 coding DNA: TGTGCCAGCAGCTTCCGGGACACCCGGACAGATACGCAGTATTTT.

CDR3 in amino acids: CASSLEGGTGNEQFF. The DNA for the CDR3 is TGTGCCAGCAGCTTAGAAGGTGGGACAGGGAATGAGCAGTTCTTC. This chain joins TRBV7-2 and TRBJ2-1; 9 bases align to TRBD1. Germline trimming cut 1 base from V and 7 bases from J; bases unmatched to any gene: 5. Germline assignment: CDR1 SGHTA and CDR2 FQGNSA. The CDR3 spans 15 residues.